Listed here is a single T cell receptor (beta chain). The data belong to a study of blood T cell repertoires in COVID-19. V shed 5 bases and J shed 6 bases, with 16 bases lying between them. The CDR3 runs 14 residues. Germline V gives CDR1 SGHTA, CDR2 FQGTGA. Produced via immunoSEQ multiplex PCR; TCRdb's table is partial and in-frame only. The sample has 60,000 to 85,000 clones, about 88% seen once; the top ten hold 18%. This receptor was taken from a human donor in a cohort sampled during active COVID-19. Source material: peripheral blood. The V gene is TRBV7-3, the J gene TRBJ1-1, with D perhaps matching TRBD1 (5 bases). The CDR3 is CASSPKWGDAEAFF. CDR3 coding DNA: TGTGCCAGCAGCCCCAAGTGGGGGGACGCTGAAGCTTTCTTT.